A selection of T cell receptor beta chains follows, all from one sample in a study of shared clonotypes between healthy human individuals. The protocol was immunoSEQ multiplex PCR, while the TCRdb copy is restricted to in-frame clones and leaves out a portion. The table has around 2.1 million clones, 93% seen once. The sample comprised naive CD8+ T cells from PBMCs. All receptors come from a man between 18 and 35 years old in good health. Some clones in this sample may be carry-over from other donors' samples. The CDR3 runs from the conserved cysteine through the conserved F or W. D genes are given only for firm matches. Clone size is shown for a subset of rows, as once, few, many or a class of expanded clone.

clone_size,j_call,d_call,v_call,cdr3_aa,cdr3_nt
.,TRBJ2-1,TRBD1,TRBV9,CASSIKTGEAYNEQFF,TGTGCCAGCAGCATCAAGACAGGGGAGGCCTACAATGAGCAGTTCTTC
.,TRBJ1-5,.,TRBV2,CASKDPGVGSNQPQHF,TGTGCCAGTAAAGACCCGGGCGTAGGGAGCAATCAGCCCCAGCATTTT
.,TRBJ2-2,.,TRBV9,CASSVAERGWFTGELFF,TGTGCCAGCAGCGTAGCCGAAAGGGGCTGGTTCACCGGGGAGCTGTTTTTT
.,TRBJ1-1,.,TRBV5-5,CASSWGAENTEAFF,TGTGCCAGCAGCTGGGGGGCGGAGAACACTGAAGCTTTCTTT
.,TRBJ2-1,TRBD2,TRBV9,CASSVEGLAPYNEQFF,TGTGCCAGCAGCGTAGAGGGACTAGCCCCGTACAATGAGCAGTTCTTC
.,TRBJ2-5,.,TRBV27,CASSSGLKIETQYF,TGTGCCAGCAGTTCGGGACTTAAGATAGAGACCCAGTACTTC
.,TRBJ1-1,.,TRBV7-8,CASSYSPGRSTEAFF,TGTGCCAGCAGCTACAGCCCTGGGAGGAGCACTGAAGCTTTCTTT
.,TRBJ2-7,.,TRBV5-6,CASSLDYNYEQYF,TGTGCCAGCAGCCTGGATTACAACTACGAGCAGTACTTC
.,TRBJ2-7,.,TRBV27,CASTPRGTLYEQYF,TGTGCCAGCACCCCCCGGGGGACCCTCTACGAGCAGTACTTC
.,TRBJ2-1,TRBD1,TRBV9,CASSVWDRGVSEQFF,TGTGCCAGCAGCGTGTGGGACAGGGGGGTTAGTGAGCAGTTCTTC
.,TRBJ2-3,.,TRBV27,CASSLIGTDTQYF,TGTGCCAGCAGTTTGATAGGCACAGATACGCAGTATTTT
.,TRBJ2-7,.,TRBV13,CASSPTGTGAYEQYF,TGTGCCAGCAGCCCTACCGGGACGGGGGCCTACGAGCAGTACTTC
.,TRBJ2-1,TRBD2,TRBV5-1,CASSLVASGGLSYNEQFF,TGCGCCAGCAGCTTGGTGGCTAGCGGTGGCCTATCCTACAATGAGCAGTTCTTC
.,TRBJ2-3,.,TRBV27,CASRERQRLRKDTQYF,TGTGCCAGCAGAGAAAGACAGCGGTTACGCAAGGATACGCAGTATTTT
.,TRBJ2-1,.,TRBV7-6,CASSTRRDGYNEQFF,TGTGCCAGCAGCACGAGGCGGGACGGGTACAATGAGCAGTTCTTC
.,TRBJ2-3,.,TRBV13,CASSPRAGPTDTQYF,TGTGCCAGCAGCCCAAGGGCGGGACCCACAGATACGCAGTATTTT
.,TRBJ2-1,.,TRBV9,CASSAGGTGDYNEQFF,TGTGCCAGCAGCGCGGGGGGGACAGGTGACTACAATGAGCAGTTCTTC
.,TRBJ1-2,.,TRBV9,CASSSRTEPPYGYTF,TGTGCCAGCAGCTCCCGGACGGAACCACCCTATGGCTACACCTTC
.,TRBJ1-2,.,TRBV6-5,CASSYGRNYGYTF,TGTGCCAGCAGTTATGGACGGAACTATGGCTACACCTTC
.,TRBJ2-1,.,TRBV27,CASSLLAIIPDNEQFF,TGTGCCAGCAGTTTATTGGCCATTATTCCTGACAATGAGCAGTTCTTC
.,TRBJ2-7,.,TRBV7-9,CASSHWTDPYEQYF,TGTGCCAGCAGTCATTGGACAGACCCCTACGAGCAGTACTTC
.,TRBJ2-2,TRBD2,TRBV15,CATKLSGSTGELFF,TGTGCCACCAAACTGAGCGGGAGCACCGGGGAGCTGTTTTTT
.,TRBJ1-3,.,TRBV6-6,CASSTSGANTIYF,TGTGCCAGCAGTACCTCGGGGGCAAACACCATATATTTT
.,TRBJ1-1,.,TRBV11-2,CASPGLNTEAFF,TGTGCCAGTCCTGGGCTGAACACTGAAGCTTTCTTT
.,TRBJ2-1,TRBD1,TRBV6-5,CASSFDRGYSYNEQFF,TGTGCCAGCAGTTTCGACAGGGGGTATTCCTACAATGAGCAGTTCTTC
.,TRBJ2-1,.,TRBV7-9,CASSPGGISHNEQFF,TGTGCCAGCAGCCCCGGTGGGATATCGCACAATGAGCAGTTCTTC
.,TRBJ2-1,TRBD1,TRBV27,CASSWKETGGGNEQFF,TGTGCCAGCAGTTGGAAAGAGACAGGGGGCGGGAATGAGCAGTTCTTC
.,TRBJ2-7,.,TRBV5-4,CASSPRDANEQYF,TGTGCCAGCAGCCCAAGAGATGCCAACGAGCAGTACTTC
.,TRBJ1-1,.,TRBV7-9,CASSFRGSDTEAFF,TGTGCCAGCAGCTTCAGGGGTTCGGACACTGAAGCTTTCTTT
.,TRBJ2-7,TRBD2,TRBV2,CASSFGTSDREQYF,TGTGCCAGCAGTTTCGGGACTAGCGATCGCGAGCAGTACTTC
.,TRBJ2-1,.,TRBV6-5,CASSYPTGEQFF,TGTGCCAGCAGTTATCCCACGGGCGAGCAGTTCTTC
few,TRBJ1-1,.,TRBV13,CASRQGLGDTEAFF,TGTGCCAGCAGGCAGGGTTTAGGTGACACTGAAGCTTTCTTT
.,TRBJ2-7,.,TRBV27,CASSSATSFSGHEQYF,TGTGCCAGCAGCTCAGCCACTAGTTTCTCGGGACACGAGCAGTACTTC
.,TRBJ2-7,.,TRBV27,CASSLNWFSYEQYF,TGTGCCAGCAGTCTAAACTGGTTCTCCTACGAGCAGTACTTC
.,TRBJ1-3,.,TRBV15,CATSAATEGNGNTIYF,TGTGCCACCAGCGCAGCCACGGAGGGCAATGGAAACACCATATATTTT
.,TRBJ2-7,TRBD2,TRBV6-5,CASSYSGSGYEQYF,TGTGCCAGCAGTTATAGCGGGAGTGGCTACGAGCAGTACTTC
.,TRBJ2-1,.,TRBV27,CASSFTGNEQFF,TGTGCCAGCAGTTTTACCGGGAATGAGCAGTTCTTC